The 30 T cell receptor beta chains reported below all come from one sample, sequenced in a study of CD8 T cells in ankylosing spondylitis. Study-wide results and caveats: Among TCR beta sequences, a motif of under ten highly homologous variants appeared characteristic of ankylosing spondylitis blood.

TCRdb ran MiXCR on the 5' RACE reads and lists one entry per CDR3 protein. Of some 840,000 distinct CDR3 sequences in the sample, 12% were seen once. For these TCRs, the target antigens are not known. Material: blood, either unsorted or a sorted T cell fraction (not recorded which). The receptors were sampled from a male donor with ankylosing spondylitis.

This sequence joins TRBV5-1 and TRBJ2-2, with D perhaps matching TRBD2 (6 bases). This CDR3 has 16 residues. V gave up 4 bases and J gave up 4 bases, with 17 bases separating them. Germline V lookup: CDR1 SGHRS, CDR2 YFSETQ. CDR3 bases: TGCGCCAGCAGCCCGGACACGGGACTGAGCACCGGGGAGCTGTTTTTT. Translation: CASSPDTGLSTGELFF.

This chain's CDR3 is CASSLMRLFTDTQYF. CDR3 coding DNA: TGTGCCAGCAGCTTAATGCGACTCTTCACAGATACGCAGTATTTT. The V and J genes are TRBV7-2 and TRBJ2-3; D uncertain. CDR3 size: 15 residues. V was pared by 2 bases and J by 2 bases, with 11 bases between. CDR1 is SGHTA and CDR2 is FQGNSA in the germline V gene. Complete variable domain (other parts from reference TRBV7-2 and TRBJ2-3): GAGVSQSPSNKVTEKGKDVELRCDPISGHTALYWYRQSLGQGLEFLIYFQGNSAPDKSGLPSDRFSAERTGGSVSTLTIQRTQQEDSAVYLCASSLMRLFTDTQYFGPGTRLTVL.

This clonotype has more than one count but fewer than ten. The chain joins TRBV12-3 or TRBV12-4 to TRBJ1-2; 9 bases match TRBD1. The ends lost 3 bases at V and 8 bases at J; junction bases unmatched: 7. The CDR3 totals 14 residues. CDR3 residues: CASSLPGQGTGYTF. The CDR3 DNA follows: TGTGCCAGCAGTTTGCCGGGACAGGGTACAGGCTACACCTTC.

The genes are TRBV27 and TRBJ1-1; no definite D call. Trimming left V 2 bases short and J 4 bases short, with 11 bases between. CDR1 and CDR2 from the germline V gene are MNHEY and SMNVEV (reference sequence). This CDR3 is 14 amino acids long. CDR3 bases: TGTGCCAGCAGTTTAACCCTAGACCCCACTGAAGCTTTCTTT. Its protein is CASSLTLDPTEAFF.

This clonotype was picked up a small number of times. The chain couples TRBV2 to TRBJ1-5, with 10 bases lining up with TRBD1. Germline CDR1 and CDR2: SNHLY and FYNNEI. Trimming cost V 7 bases and J 5 bases; bases outside gene matches: 5. This CDR3 has 14 amino acids. In DNA form, the CDR3 reads TGTGCCAGCAACGGACAGGGGGGAGATCAGCCCCAGCATTTT. Encoded protein: CASNGQGGDQPQHF.

This clonotype was seen only a few times. The rearrangement joins TRBV5-6 to TRBJ2-7, with 9 bases matching TRBD1. The CDR3 length is 16 residues. Trimming removed 2 bases from V and 3 bases from J; junction bases left unmatched: 9. The germline gives CDR1 SGHDT, CDR2 YYEEEE. CDR3 in DNA: TGTGCCAGCAGCTTCTATAGGACAGGGGACGTCTACGAGCAGTACTTC. This encodes CASSFYRTGDVYEQYF.

Here the CDR3 reads CASSEAGGLVAFF. The CDR3 DNA reads as TGTGCCAGCAGTGAAGCCGGGGGGCTGGTAGCTTTCTTT. J is TRBJ1-1 and V is TRBV2; D perhaps matches TRBD1 (6 bases). This CDR3 is 13 amino acids long. The V gene's germline CDR1 is SNHLY and CDR2 FYNNEI. Trimming stripped 0 bases from V and 10 bases from J, with 12 bases between.

In its sample, this clonotype was seen a few times. The chain is built from TRBV4-3 and TRBJ2-7; tentative D call: TRBD1 (5 bases). Germline CDR1 LGHNA, CDR2 YSLEER. The V end lost 3 bases, the J end lost 2 bases, and 8 bases lay between the germline ends. This CDR3 region has 13 residues. For the CDR3, the DNA is TGCGCCAGCAGCCAGTCAGGGACCTACGAGCAGTACTTC. This sequence encodes CASSQSGTYEQYF.

CDR3 nucleotides: TGTGCCAGCAGCTTAAGGGGGGCTTACACAGATACGCAGTATTTT. Protein: CASSLRGAYTDTQYF. The chain employs TRBV7-3 and TRBJ2-3; D is possibly TRBD1 or TRBD2 (6 bases each). CDR1 and CDR2 from the germline V gene are SGHTA and FQGTGA. The V gene lost 1 base and the J gene lost 2 bases, with 10 bases spanning the gap. The CDR3 has 15 residues.

The chain recombines TRBV28 with TRBJ2-7; 7 nucleotides line up with TRBD1. With 5 bases clipped from V and 3 bases from J, the junction kept 10 bases outside the gene matches. Germline loops: CDR1 MDHEN, CDR2 SYDVKM. CDR3 length equals 15 residues. The CDR3 protein is CASSPLGQSGYEQYF. The CDR3 DNA follows: TGTGCCAGCAGTCCCCTGGGACAGTCAGGCTACGAGCAGTACTTC. Combining the CDR3 with reference TRBV28 and TRBJ2-7 gives the whole variable domain DVKVTQSSRYLVKRTGEKVFLECVQDMDHENMFWYRQDPGLGLRLIYFSYDVKMKEKGDIPEGYSVSREKKERFSLILESASTNQTSMYLCASSPLGQSGYEQYFGPGTRLTVT.

In its sample, this clonotype was seen many times. This chain connects TRBV4-2 to TRBJ1-5, with 7 bases that match TRBD1. The CDR3 has 15 residues. Germline V lookup: CDR1 LGHNA, CDR2 YNFKEQ. The V segment lost 5 bases and the J segment 0 bases; nucleotides outside the gene matches: 4. CDR3 nucleotides: TGTGCCAGCAGCAGCCGGGACAGTAGCAATCAGCCCCAGCATTTT. Protein: CASSSRDSSNQPQHF.

The rearrangement uses TRBV5-1 and TRBJ2-1; 7 nucleotides match TRBD2. The V gene end was trimmed by 6 bases and the J gene end by 3 bases; junction bases not matched to a gene: 12. The germline V gene has CDR1 SGHRS and CDR2 YFSETQ. The CDR3 is 16 residues long. The CDR3 reads CASNPPGAGNYNEQFF. The CDR3 bases are TGCGCCAGCAATCCCCCGGGAGCGGGAAACTACAATGAGCAGTTCTTC.

V usage is TRBV12-3 or TRBV12-4 and J usage is TRBJ2-3; D may be TRBD2 (6 bases). The CDR3 spans 13 residues. The V and J ends lost 7 bases and 4 bases respectively, with 12 bases between them. The CDR3 region is CASTPPGADTQYF. DNA for the CDR3: TGTGCCAGCACCCCCCCGGGGGCAGATACGCAGTATTTT.

This chain uses TRBV24-1 with TRBJ2-2, with 10 bases that match TRBD1. This CDR3 region has 17 residues. The junction had 4 bases not matched to a gene; V was cut back by 3 bases and J by 1 base. Germline lookup yields CDR1 KGHDR and CDR2 SFDVKD. CDR3 region: CATSDRDRGWNTGELFF. The DNA of the CDR3 is TGTGCCACCAGTGATCGGGACAGGGGTTGGAACACCGGGGAGCTGTTTTTT.

This clonotype has just a few counts. The gene calls are TRBV20-1 and TRBJ2-1, with no clear D. The length of the CDR3 is 11 residues. Trimming removed 4 bases from V and 5 bases from J, with 6 bases in between. Per germline, CDR1 DFQATT and CDR2 SNEGSKA (reference sequence). The CDR3 DNA sequence: TGCAGTGCTATTATGCACAATGAGCAGTTCTTC. Translation: CSAIMHNEQFF.

The rearrangement uses TRBV20-1 and TRBJ2-6, with a possible D match to TRBD1 (6 bases). CDR1 and CDR2 (germline): DFQATT, SNEGSKA (reference sequence). The CDR3 totals 15 residues. Deletions cut 0 bases from V and 1 base from J, with 7 bases between. In DNA form, the CDR3 reads TGCAGTGCTAGAGATACAGGGTCTGGGGCCAACGTCCTGACTTTC. As protein: CSARDTGSGANVLTF.

This clonotype has just a few counts. The chain employs TRBV6-1 and TRBJ2-4; a weak D match, TRBD2 (5 bases). Trimming left V 8 bases short and J 0 bases short, with 14 bases between. This CDR3 region has 15 residues. Per germline, CDR1 MNHNS and CDR2 SASEGT. The CDR3 here is CASLREFLAKNIQYF. Here the CDR3 DNA reads TGTGCCAGCCTGAGGGAGTTTCTAGCCAAAAACATTCAGTACTTC.

This clonotype occurred many times. V usage is TRBV29-1 and J usage is TRBJ2-1; D is ambiguous. The CDR3 is made up of 13 amino acids. Deletions cut 1 base from V and 6 bases from J, with 10 bases between. In germline, CDR1 is SQVTM, CDR2 ANQGSEA. The CDR3 sequence is CSVEASVGNEQFF. The CDR3, as DNA: TGCAGCGTTGAAGCGTCAGTGGGCAATGAGCAGTTCTTC.

The table lists this clonotype with many counts. This chain connects TRBV12-3 or TRBV12-4 to TRBJ2-2; D is unresolved. Trimming cost V 3 bases and J 7 bases, with 3 bases left between them. The CDR3 extends over 11 amino acids. The CDR3 coding sequence is TGTGCCAGCAGTTTGCTCGGGGAGCTGTTTTTT. This translates into CASSLLGELFF.

The rearrangement joins TRBV7-2 to TRBJ1-1; D is ambiguous. The V end lost 1 base, the J end lost 5 bases, and 8 bases lay between the germline ends. Germline loops: CDR1 SGHTA, CDR2 FQGNSA. The CDR3 runs to 13 residues. CDR3 nucleotide sequence: TGTGCCAGCAGCTTAGTTTGGAAAACTGAAGCTTTCTTT. Protein product: CASSLVWKTEAFF.

The chain links TRBV18 to TRBJ1-3, with no clear D. This CDR3 is built from 15 residues. CDR1 KGHSH and CDR2 LQKENI come from the germline V gene. V shed 0 bases and J shed 0 bases, with 6 bases lying between them. CDR3 DNA sequence: TGTGCCAGCTCACCACCCAGTTACTCTGGAAACACCATATATTTT. Translation: CASSPPSYSGNTIYF.

This clonotype was seen many times. V usage is TRBV5-1 and J usage is TRBJ2-1; D is possibly TRBD2 (5 bases). The length of the CDR3 is 15 residues. Trimming left V 0 bases short and J 8 bases short, with 15 bases between. The germline gives CDR1 SGHRS, CDR2 YFSETQ. The CDR3 DNA follows: TGCGCCAGCAGCTTGGACGGGAACCCGAACGATGAGCAGTTCTTC. Translation gives CASSLDGNPNDEQFF.

J is TRBJ2-7 and V is TRBV20-1; 9 bases map to TRBD1. Germline assignment: CDR1 DFQATT and CDR2 SNEGSKA (reference sequence). V shed 6 bases, J shed 3 bases, and the junction held 6 bases outside the gene matches. The CDR3 has 13 residues. CDR3 region: CSAKDRGLYEQYF. The CDR3 DNA sequence: TGCAGTGCAAAGGACAGGGGTCTCTACGAGCAGTACTTC.

The table lists this clonotype with a few counts. DNA of the CDR3: TGTGCCAGCAGTTATTCTATAGGGGGGGACTATGGCTACACCTTC. Protein sequence: CASSYSIGGDYGYTF. The V gene is TRBV6-5, the J gene TRBJ1-2, with D perhaps TRBD1 (6 bases). CDR3 length: 15 residues. CDR1 and CDR2 from the germline V gene are MNHEY and SVGAGI. Trimming cost V 3 bases and J 3 bases, with 14 bases left between them.

This clonotype has a handful of counts. The chain has TRBV6-1 and TRBJ1-4; 8 bases match TRBD1. The CDR3 is made up of 15 amino acids. From germline, CDR1 is MNHNS and CDR2 SASEGT. The V segment lost 8 bases and the J segment 10 bases; nucleotides outside the gene matches: 15. The CDR3 is CASAPPGGQGGKLFF. DNA of the CDR3: TGTGCCAGCGCTCCTCCGGGAGGACAGGGAGGAAAACTGTTTTTT.

This clonotype has a count of ten or more. V is TRBV5-1 and J is TRBJ2-2, with TRBD1 identical over 9 bases. The CDR3 spans 16 residues. CDR1 and CDR2 (germline): SGHRS, YFSETQ. The ends lost 5 bases at V and 2 bases at J; junction bases unmatched: 7. Here the CDR3 reads CASRMTGGFNTGELFF. In DNA, the CDR3 is TGCGCCAGCAGGATGACAGGGGGATTTAACACCGGGGAGCTGTTTTTT.

In this sample, this clonotype turned up a few times. DNA for the CDR3: TGCAGCGTTGAAGCTAGCGGGAGGGAGGGGACCCAGTACTTC. Its translation is CSVEASGREGTQYF. The V and J genes are TRBV29-1 and TRBJ2-5; 12 bases are shared with TRBD2. Germline V gene lookup returns CDR1 SQVTM and CDR2 ANQGSEA. The V and J ends lost 1 base and 7 bases, in that order; junction bases with no gene match: 4. The CDR3 covers 14 residues.

With regard to this clonotype: This may stem from a read error, because a much larger clone lies one nucleotide away. V is TRBV20-1 and J is TRBJ2-4, with unresolved D. The CDR3 is 14 amino acids. Germline values: CDR1 DFQATT, CDR2 SNEGSKA (reference sequence). Trimming left V 4 bases short and J 2 bases short, with 12 bases between. Written as DNA, the CDR3 is TGCAGTGCTACCCCAAGATTAACCAAAAACATTCAGTACTTC. Translation: CSATPRLTKNIQYF.

This chain joins TRBV6-1 and TRBJ2-7; D may be TRBD1 or TRBD2 (6 bases each). Germline CDR1 MNHNS, CDR2 SASEGT. The CDR3 length is 15 residues. Trimming removed 6 bases from V and 2 bases from J, with 17 bases in between. CDR3 region: CASRVQGWGAYEQYF. DNA of the CDR3: TGTGCCAGCAGAGTACAGGGCTGGGGGGCCTACGAGCAGTACTTC.

This clonotype came up a few times. V and J are TRBV11-2 and TRBJ2-2; 7 bases align to TRBD2. The CDR3 is made up of 15 amino acids. With V trimmed by 8 bases and J by 0 bases, 6 bases remained unmatched. Germline values: CDR1 SGHAT, CDR2 FQNNGV. CDR3: CASGRGVANTGELFF. The CDR3 DNA reads as TGTGCCAGCGGACGGGGGGTCGCGAACACCGGGGAGCTGTTTTTT.